These 3 T cell receptor beta chains were sequenced from one sample in a study of blood T cell repertoires in COVID-19. Sequencing was performed with immunoSEQ multiplex PCR; in TCRdb, only in-frame clones are kept and a portion is missing. This table has approximately 260,000 clones, approximately 84% appearing once. The material sequenced was PBMCs or T cells enriched from blood (not recorded which). All receptors come from a man over 45 who had recovered from COVID-19.

The gene calls are TRBV5-1 and TRBJ1-5; 9 positions agree with TRBD1. CDR1 is SGHRS and CDR2 is YFSETQ in the germline V gene. Trimming removed 0 bases from V and 4 bases from J; junction bases left unmatched: 5. The CDR3 extends over 16 amino acids. The CDR3 DNA sequence: TGCGCCAGCAGCTTGGGGACAGGGGTTCGGAATCAGCCCCAGCATTTT. Its translation is CASSLGTGVRNQPQHF. Full variable domain (missing parts from reference TRBV5-1 and TRBJ1-5): KAGVTQTPRYLIKTRGQQVTLSCSPISGHRSVSWYQQTPGQGLQFLFEYFSETQRNKGNFPGRFSGRQFSNSRSEMNVSTLELGDSALYLCASSLGTGVRNQPQHFGDGTRLSIL.

The chain joins TRBV9 to TRBJ1-6; 8 positions agree with TRBD1. The CDR3 is 15 amino acids. Losses at the gene ends were 4 bases for V and 7 bases for J; bases not matched to a gene: 7. Germline CDR1 SGDLS, CDR2 YYNGEE. CDR3 bases: TGTGCCAGCAGCATGCAGGGGGCACAGAATTCACCCCTCCACTTT. The encoded protein is CASSMQGAQNSPLHF.

The chain employs TRBV5-4 and TRBJ1-1; 9 nucleotides line up with TRBD1. The CDR3 loop spans 16 amino acids. V was pared by 4 bases and J by 4 bases, with 11 bases of the junction left unmatched. CDR1 SGHNT and CDR2 YYREEE come from the germline V gene (reference sequence). As DNA, the CDR3 is TGTGCCAGCAGCCTTGGTACAGGGGGCCTTATCACTGAAGCTTTCTTT. Translating it yields CASSLGTGGLITEAFF.